One and the same sample provided the 21 T cell receptor beta chains below, sequenced in a study of shared clonotypes between healthy human individuals (dated by TCRdb to 2018 to 2021). Library creation used the immunoSEQ multiplex PCR assay. Imported from immuneACCESS, the table was reduced by TCRdb to in-frame sequences with V and J called. These copies leave out some clones; in studies compared against another copy, an unresolved V gene accounts for under half, and the cause of the remainder is not known. The table for this sample lists 2,500,000 or so clones; roughly 93% of them were counted only once. The ten most abundant clones make up approximately 0.35% of the sample. The sample was naive CD4+ T cells from PBMCs. According to the study, the label for this sample's cell subset or site signals: CD45RA+ positively selected. Source of these receptors: a man younger than 35 in good health. Some clones in this sample may be carry-over from other donors' samples.

J is TRBJ1-1 and V is TRBV27; weak D call: TRBD1 (5 bases). The CDR3 contains 15 residues. Trimming cost V 6 bases and J 5 bases, with 19 bases left between them. Looked up from germline, CDR1 is MNHEY and CDR2 is SMNVEV (reference sequence). CDR3 region: CASSSLGLVGTEAFF. CDR3 nucleotides: TGTGCCAGCAGCTCGCTGGGGCTTGTGGGGACTGAAGCTTTCTTT.

In DNA form, the CDR3 reads TGCGCCAGCAGGAGGGGCCAGGGGGCCTCCTACGAGCAGTACTTC. Protein product: CASRRGQGASYEQYF. This chain joins TRBV10-2 and TRBJ2-7; TRBD1 matches 8 bases. Germline V lookup: CDR1 WSHSY, CDR2 SAAADI. The CDR3 is 15 residues long. The J segment lost 0 bases and the V segment lost 6 bases, leaving 7 bases of the junction unmatched.

The V and J genes are TRBV27 and TRBJ2-3; D is possibly TRBD2 (5 bases). V lost 5 bases and J lost 4, with 7 bases in between. Germline V gene sequence: CDR1 MNHEY, CDR2 SMNVEV (reference sequence). This CDR3 is 12 amino acids long. The CDR3 loop reads CASSGLADTQYF. CDR3 sequence (DNA): TGTGCCAGCAGTGGACTCGCAGATACGCAGTATTTT.

The chain uses TRBV2 and TRBJ1-5; D is unclear. The CDR3 length is 16 residues. V was pared by 2 bases and J by 3 bases, with 14 bases between. Germline V gene sequence: CDR1 SNHLY, CDR2 FYNNEI. The CDR3 DNA is TGTGCCAGCAGTGAACGGGGAGGAAGTCCCAATCAGCCCCAGCATTTT. This gives the protein CASSERGGSPNQPQHF. The full variable domain, rest sourced from reference TRBV2 and TRBJ1-5, is EPEVTQTPSHQVTQMGQEVILRCVPISNHLYFYWYRQILGQKVEFLVSFYNNEISEKSEIFDDQFSVERPDGSNFTLKIRSTKLEDSAMYFCASSERGGSPNQPQHFGDGTRLSIL.

The V and J genes are TRBV5-1 and TRBJ2-1, with 10 bases fitting TRBD2. The CDR3 contains 16 residues. Unmatched junction bases numbered 6, after V lost 2 bases and J lost 4 bases. Germline V CDR1 and CDR2: SGHRS, YFSETQ. This chain's CDR3 is CASSLPTSGQYNEQFF. In DNA, the CDR3 is TGCGCCAGCAGCTTACCGACTAGCGGGCAGTACAATGAGCAGTTCTTC. The whole variable domain, filled in from reference TRBV5-1 and TRBJ2-1, reads KAGVTQTPRYLIKTRGQQVTLSCSPISGHRSVSWYQQTPGQGLQFLFEYFSETQRNKGNFPGRFSGRQFSNSRSEMNVSTLELGDSALYLCASSLPTSGQYNEQFFGPGTRLTVL.

A note on this clone: Other DNA sequences within the sample encode an identical CDR3. The chain joins TRBV28 to TRBJ1-1; 8 nucleotides match TRBD1. The length of the CDR3 is 13 residues. With V trimmed by 6 bases and J by 3 bases, 3 bases remained unmatched. Germline-derived CDR1 and CDR2 are MDHEN and SYDVKM. CDR3: CASRLQGDTEAFF. The CDR3 coding sequence is TGTGCCAGCAGGTTACAGGGGGACACTGAAGCTTTCTTT.

The chain combines TRBV28 with TRBJ2-5; 7 bases are a match to TRBD2. This CDR3 comprises 15 residues. Germline CDR1 MDHEN, CDR2 SYDVKM. Germline trimming cut 2 bases from V and 2 bases from J; bases unmatched to any gene: 5. The DNA of the CDR3 is TGTGCCAGCAGTTTAGGGGGAGGGTATCAAGAGACCCAGTACTTC. Translation gives CASSLGGGYQETQYF.

The J gene is TRBJ2-7, the V gene TRBV28, with 11 bases identical to TRBD1. Germline V gene data show CDR1 as MDHEN and CDR2 as SYDVKM. The CDR3 is 15 amino acids. V was clipped by 6 bases and J by 1 base; unmatched bases: 5. Here the CDR3 DNA reads TGTGCCAGCAGGCCGGGACAGGGGGTTTCCTACGAGCAGTACTTC. This gives the protein CASRPGQGVSYEQYF.

This clone is a singleton in its sample. This rearrangement joins TRBV27 to TRBJ2-3; tentatively, D is TRBD1 (6 bases). V was pared by 6 bases and J by 4 bases, with 14 bases between. This CDR3 is 14 amino acids long. Germline CDR1 reads MNHEY; CDR2 reads SMNVEV (reference sequence). The CDR3 DNA reads as TGTGCCAGCAGGGTAACAGGGAGCCCAGATACGCAGTATTTT. Protein product: CASRVTGSPDTQYF.

The gene calls are TRBV28 and TRBJ1-1; 7 bases map to TRBD1. After removal of 3 bases from V and 11 bases from J, the junction contained 6 bases not matched to a gene. This CDR3 contains 12 residues. Germline V gene lookup returns CDR1 MDHEN and CDR2 SYDVKM. The CDR3 loop reads CASSLGRGTAFF. CDR3 DNA: TGTGCCAGCAGTTTGGGCAGGGGGACGGCTTTCTTT. The full variable domain, rest sourced from reference TRBV28 and TRBJ1-1, is DVKVTQSSRYLVKRTGEKVFLECVQDMDHENMFWYRQDPGLGLRLIYFSYDVKMKEKGDIPEGYSVSREKKERFSLILESASTNQTSMYLCASSLGRGTAFFGQGTRLTVV.

The chain carries TRBV4-2 and TRBJ2-1; 7 bases line up with TRBD2. This CDR3 has 14 amino acids. V trimming: 2 bases; J trimming: 6 bases; junction bases outside the gene matches: 4. Germline V gene sequence: CDR1 LGHNA, CDR2 YNFKEQ. The CDR3 sequence: CASSQPPGGNEQFF. As DNA, the CDR3 is TGTGCCAGCAGCCAACCCCCGGGGGGCAATGAGCAGTTCTTC.

The J gene is TRBJ1-3, the V gene TRBV29-1; D gene uncertain. This CDR3 is 13 amino acids long. V was pared by 1 base and J by 3 bases, with 7 bases between. The V gene's germline CDR1 is SQVTM and CDR2 ANQGSEA. CDR3 in DNA: TGCAGCGTTGAAGTTGTATTTGGAAACACCATATATTTT. The encoded protein is CSVEVVFGNTIYF.

The chain recombines TRBV28 with TRBJ2-7, with D possibly TRBD1 on 6 matching bases. Trimming took off 5 bases at V and 0 bases at J, with 14 bases between the two ends. This CDR3 is 15 amino acids long. Germline CDR1 reads MDHEN; CDR2 reads SYDVKM. The CDR3 spells CASSPGTLRSYEQYF. The DNA of the CDR3 is TGTGCCAGCAGTCCCGGGACACTTCGCTCCTACGAGCAGTACTTC.

The chain links TRBV7-8 to TRBJ1-5; D not certain. The V gene's germline CDR1 is SGHVS and CDR2 FQNEAQ. The CDR3 covers 15 residues. The ends were cut back, 5 bases at V and 0 bases at J, with 11 bases in the middle. The CDR3 DNA reads TGTGCCAGCAGCGGAGGGCGCTCTAGCAATCAGCCCCAGCATTTT. Protein product: CASSGGRSSNQPQHF.

The rearrangement links TRBV11-2 to TRBJ2-7, with TRBD1 matching 7 bases. The CDR3 is made up of 16 amino acids. Trimming at V came to 4 bases and at J to 4 bases, leaving 13 bases not matched to a gene. Germline V gives CDR1 SGHAT, CDR2 FQNNGV. Written as DNA, the CDR3 is TGTGCCAGCAGCTCTCCCAGTACAGGGGCTCCATACGAGCAGTACTTC. Protein: CASSSPSTGAPYEQYF.

J is TRBJ2-7 and V is TRBV7-2; 8 nucleotides line up with TRBD2. With 5 bases clipped from V and 4 bases from J, the junction kept 10 bases outside the gene matches. Germline V CDR1 and CDR2: SGHTA, FQGNSA. The length of the CDR3 is 15 residues. CDR3 sequence reads: CASSHTSGSLYEQYF. The CDR3 region has the DNA TGTGCCAGCAGCCATACTAGCGGAAGTTTATACGAGCAGTACTTC.

The chain carries TRBV4-3 and TRBJ2-7; D perhaps matches TRBD2 (6 bases). There are 16 residues in the CDR3. Trimming cost V 1 base and J 0 bases, with 13 bases left between them. Germline V CDR1 and CDR2: LGHNA, YSLEER. DNA for the CDR3: TGCGCCAGCAGCCAAGGGGTCTCTAGCGTCTCCTACGAGCAGTACTTC. Its protein is CASSQGVSSVSYEQYF.

CDR3 sequence: CASSLRWGRLNGYTF. The CDR3 DNA is TGTGCCAGCAGCCTACGGTGGGGCAGGCTCAATGGCTACACCTTC. This chain joins TRBV7-8 and TRBJ1-2; D is perhaps TRBD1 (5 bases). From germline, CDR1 is SGHVS and CDR2 FQNEAQ. Between the trimmed V and J ends, which lost 5 bases and 6 bases, there was a span of 19 bases. The CDR3 extends over 15 amino acids.

The chain carries TRBV15 and TRBJ2-1; D is perhaps TRBD1 (5 bases). Trimming shortened V by 6 bases and J by 10 bases, and 13 bases separated the two germline ends. CDR1 LNHNV and CDR2 YYDKDF come from the germline V gene (reference sequence). There are 12 residues in the CDR3. The CDR3 bases are TGTGCCACCAGTAAACAGGCAAGGGAGCAGTTCTTC. This codes for CATSKQAREQFF.

The genes are TRBV9 and TRBJ2-2; D is unresolved. Between the trimmed V and J ends, which lost 0 bases and 4 bases, there was a span of 10 bases. Looked up from germline, CDR1 is SGDLS and CDR2 is YYNGEE. The length of the CDR3 is 15 residues. This CDR3 is CASSVGPTGTGELFF. The CDR3 DNA follows: TGTGCCAGCAGCGTAGGCCCGACGGGCACCGGGGAGCTGTTTTTT.

This chain uses TRBV18 with TRBJ2-2, with TRBD1 as a possible D gene (6 bases). The CDR3 runs to 17 residues. Germline-derived CDR1 and CDR2 are KGHSH and LQKENI. Trimming stripped 4 bases from V and 0 bases from J, with 15 bases between. As DNA, the CDR3 is TGTGCCAGCTCACTGCTCCTGACAGGTCCGAACACCGGGGAGCTGTTTTTT. It yields the protein CASSLLLTGPNTGELFF.